This TCR beta chain originates from a study of prognosis after radiotherapy for stage I lung cancer. General study points: It was reported that patients with metastases and those without them differed in TRBV and TRBJ gene usage. Where distant metastases developed, patients had lower Shannon entropy after stereotactic body radiation therapy.

Comments on this clonotype: Its antigen is unknown.

V was trimmed by 10 bases and J by 1 base, leaving 22 bases between them. The CDR3 length is 16 residues. Multiplex PCR, run in two rounds, amplified TCR beta CDR3 from genomic DNA. The authors ran first-round PCR with primers specific to each TRBV and TRBJ gene. TCRdb analysed the multiplex PCR reads with MiXCR anew, one entry per CDR3 protein. This sample has fewer than 65,000 distinct CDR3 sequences, with 30% to 35% found just once. The rearrangement uses TRBV12-3 or TRBV12-4 and TRBJ1-2; no definite D call. This receptor was obtained from a donor older than 45 with non-small cell lung cancer. The sequences come from PBMCs, collected before or after stereotactic body radiation therapy (not recorded which). DNA of the CDR3: TGTGCCATCACCGTTTTAGGAGTCGGGTATAACTATGGCTACACCTTC. Residues: CAITVLGVGYNYGYTF.